Presented here are 16 T cell receptor beta chains from one specimen sequenced in a study of spatial heterogeneity in lung cancer. Each CDR3 protein is one row after TCRdb ran MiXCR on the 5' RACE reads. The repertoire holds around 32,000 distinct CDR3 sequences, with over 9.5% as singletons. Specified time point: blood at routine non-recurrence follow-up after resection. The sequences come from PBMCs, collected at follow-up. These receptors were obtained from a female donor with early-stage non-small cell lung cancer.

The DNA for the CDR3 is TGTGCCACCAGCATTTTACAGGGCCAAGAGACCCAGTACTTC. This gives the protein CATSILQGQETQYF. J is TRBJ2-5 and V is TRBV15, with a weak D call TRBD1 (6 bases). The CDR3 totals 14 residues. Germline V gene lookup returns CDR1 LNHNV and CDR2 YYDKDF (reference sequence). V lost 4 bases and J lost 1, with 10 bases in between.

The chain joins TRBV7-9 to TRBJ2-2; possibly TRBD2 for D (5 bases). CDR1 is SEHNR, CDR2 FQNEAQ, per germline (reference sequence). The CDR3 covers 13 residues. The V end was cut by 0 bases, the J end by 6 bases, with 5 bases between. The CDR3 sequence: CASSLAGAGELFF. Here the CDR3 DNA reads TGTGCCAGCAGCTTAGCGGGAGCCGGGGAGCTGTTTTTT.

The chain recombines TRBV5-1 with TRBJ2-2; D call uncertain. This CDR3 spans 12 amino acids. CDR1 and CDR2 (germline): SGHRS, YFSETQ. The V gene lost 2 bases and the J gene lost 7 bases, with 6 bases spanning the gap. CDR3 coding DNA: TGCGCCAGCAGCTTTTCGGGCGGGGAGCTGTTTTTT. It is translated as CASSFSGGELFF.

This clonotype was counted only a few times. The chain combines TRBV7-2 with TRBJ2-3; D is ambiguous. The CDR3 consists of 14 residues. With 3 bases removed from V and 2 bases from J, the gap between germline ends came to 9 bases. CDR1 SGHTA and CDR2 FQGNSA come from the germline V gene. CDR3 nucleotide sequence: TGTGCCAGCAGCTTTGGCAGGTTCACAGATACGCAGTATTTT. Its translation is CASSFGRFTDTQYF. Supplemented by reference TRBV7-2 and TRBJ2-3, the full variable domain reads GAGVSQSPSNKVTEKGKDVELRCDPISGHTALYWYRQSLGQGLEFLIYFQGNSAPDKSGLPSDRFSAERTGGSVSTLTIQRTQQEDSAVYLCASSFGRFTDTQYFGPGTRLTVL.

This clonotype was seen ten or more times. The CDR3 is CASSEGQARDEGVQFF. The DNA of the CDR3 is TGTGCCAGCAGTGAAGGCCAGGCCCGCGACGAGGGGGTGCAGTTCTTC. The chain employs TRBV2 and TRBJ2-1; tentative D call: TRBD1 (6 bases). The ends were cut back, 1 base at V and 12 bases at J, with 22 bases in the middle. CDR3 length: 16 residues. The V gene's germline CDR1 is SNHLY and CDR2 FYNNEI.

This clonotype was observed a handful of times. V gene TRBV27 combines with J gene TRBJ2-7; D is unclear. The CDR3 has 12 residues. Trimming took 5 bases from V and 3 from J, leaving 8 bases between them. The germline V gene has CDR1 MNHEY and CDR2 SMNVEV (reference sequence). The CDR3 protein is CASSTSGYEQYF. The CDR3 nucleotides are TGTGCCAGCAGTACATCAGGCTACGAGCAGTACTTC.

This chain uses TRBV19 with TRBJ2-2; D gene uncertain. The CDR3 runs to 15 residues. V was clipped by 5 bases and J by 2 bases, with 12 bases between them. Germline CDR1 is LNHDA and CDR2 is SQIVND (reference sequence). CDR3 coding DNA: TGTGCCAGTAGTCCCCCCCCACGTAACACCGGGGAGCTGTTTTTT. Translating it yields CASSPPPRNTGELFF.

This clonotype has ten or more counts. The chain recombines TRBV6-6 with TRBJ2-7; the D call may be TRBD1 or TRBD2 (6 bases each). Deletions cut 6 bases from V and 0 bases from J, with 15 bases between. In germline, CDR1 is MNHNY, CDR2 SVGAGI (reference sequence). This CDR3 contains 15 residues. The CDR3 protein is CASSREGGRSYEQYF. Here the CDR3 DNA reads TGTGCCAGCAGCCGCGAGGGGGGACGCTCCTACGAGCAGTACTTC.

This clonotype was observed many times. The chain employs TRBV19 and TRBJ2-3; D remains ambiguous. Between the trimmed V and J ends, which lost 7 bases and 6 bases, there was a span of 14 bases. CDR1 LNHDA and CDR2 SQIVND come from the germline V gene (reference sequence). CDR3 length: 13 residues. This chain's CDR3 is CASTLVFSDTQYF. CDR3 nucleotides: TGTGCCAGTACCCTGGTATTCTCCGATACGCAGTATTTT.

This clonotype was counted at least ten times. This chain joins TRBV20-1 and TRBJ2-1; weak D call: TRBD1 (5 bases). Germline V gives CDR1 DFQATT, CDR2 SNEGSKA (reference sequence). The CDR3 consists of 12 residues. The ends were cut back, 3 bases at V and 4 bases at J, with 7 bases in the middle. The CDR3 loop is CSASGAYNEQFF. The CDR3 DNA is TGCAGTGCTAGTGGGGCTTACAATGAGCAGTTCTTC.

The DNA of the CDR3 is TGTGCCATCAGTGGCGGTCCCAGCGGACATGAGCAGTTCTTC. Translating it yields CAISGGPSGHEQFF. V gene TRBV10-3 combines with J gene TRBJ2-1, with D possibly matching TRBD2 (5 bases). From germline, CDR1 is ENHRY and CDR2 SYGVKD. Trimming left V 4 bases short and J 8 bases short, with 15 bases between. The CDR3 extends over 14 amino acids.

This chain uses TRBV5-1 with TRBJ2-1; perhaps TRBD2 as D (5 bases). The CDR3 length is 15 residues. In germline, CDR1 is SGHRS, CDR2 YFSETQ. V was shortened by 5 bases and J by 1 base, with 13 bases between the two germline ends. The CDR3 DNA follows: TGCGCCAGCAGGGAGGCGGCCGCGTCCTACAATGAGCAGTTCTTC. The encoded protein is CASREAAASYNEQFF.

By sample fraction, this clonotype is large (0.1 to 1%). This rearrangement joins TRBV7-9 to TRBJ2-5; 12 bases are a match to TRBD2. V trimming: 5 bases; J trimming: 14 bases; junction bases outside the gene matches: 3. This CDR3 has 11 residues. The germline CDR1 and CDR2 sequences are SEHNR and FQNEAQ (reference sequence). DNA of the CDR3: TGTGCCAGCAGCGGACTAGCGGGGTTTTACTTC. It specifies CASSGLAGFYF.

This clonotype was observed a few times. The CDR3 is CASSARQGPGESPLHF. The CDR3, as DNA: TGTGCCAGTAGTGCCCGACAGGGTCCGGGGGAGTCACCCCTCCACTTT. The V and J genes are TRBV19 and TRBJ1-6, with 7 bases aligning to TRBD1. V trimming: 5 bases; J trimming: 10 bases; junction bases outside the gene matches: 14. Looked up from germline, CDR1 is LNHDA and CDR2 is SQIVND (reference sequence). The CDR3 contains 16 residues.

This clonotype is a singleton in its sample. The chain carries TRBV27 and TRBJ2-7; D is perhaps TRBD2 (7 bases). V was trimmed by 3 bases and J by 3 bases, leaving 12 bases between them. The CDR3 is made up of 14 amino acids. The germline gives CDR1 MNHEY, CDR2 SMNVEV (reference sequence). CDR3 in amino acids: CASSLYRDYYEQYF. Written as DNA, the CDR3 is TGTGCCAGCAGTTTGTACAGGGACTACTACGAGCAGTACTTC.

This clonotype was observed many times. V and J are TRBV29-1 and TRBJ2-2; 10 bases map to TRBD2. J was trimmed by 3 bases and V by 0 bases; bases with no gene match: 4. This CDR3 spans 16 amino acids. Germline loops: CDR1 SQVTM, CDR2 ANQGSEA. The CDR3 DNA reads as TGCAGCGTTGAAGATCCCCTAGCGGGGGACACCGGGGAGCTGTTTTTT. Translating it yields CSVEDPLAGDTGELFF.